This is a list of T cell receptor beta chains from one sample in a study of T cells in Graves' hyperthyroidism and ophthalmopathy. TCRdb re-derived calls from the multiplex PCR reads in MiXCR, one entry per CDR3 protein. Among approximately 300,000 distinct CDR3 sequences listed, around a sixth were seen once. Source material: blood. All receptors come from a man in his thirties or forties with Graves' hyperthyroidism. The CDR3 runs from the conserved cysteine through the conserved F or W.

V	J	CDR3
TRBV27	TRBJ1-5	CASRDRGPDQPQHF
TRBV6-2/TRBV6-3	TRBJ2-1	CASSPPGGEQFF
TRBV18	TRBJ1-4	CASSPQLKQGTPTNEKLFF
TRBV18	TRBJ1-1	CASSPMRQGRTEAFF
TRBV20-1	TRBJ1-1	CSARGGTAEAFF
TRBV15	TRBJ1-5	CATSREGKGNQPQHF
TRBV27	TRBJ2-2	CASSLPRPTGELFF
TRBV20-1	TRBJ2-3	CSARYRGSTDTQYF
TRBV2	TRBJ1-4	CASSNDRGNEKLFF
TRBV18	TRBJ2-7	CASSPRVTPDEQYF
TRBV11-3	TRBJ2-2	CASSLAGQGYTGELFF
TRBV11-2	TRBJ2-1	CASSFLDYNEQFF
TRBV2	TRBJ2-4	CASSADSRNIQYF
TRBV6-1	TRBJ1-2	CASSFGQTSYGYTF
TRBV2	TRBJ2-7	CASSAIGGASYEQYF
TRBV7-6	TRBJ2-1	CASSLSPNNEQFF
TRBV5-1	TRBJ1-1	CASSLDTPPGWNTEAFF
TRBV4-1	TRBJ1-1	CASSRTPPAATGTEAFF
TRBV6-1	TRBJ2-3	CASSEALRAGVGDTQYF
TRBV7-2	TRBJ2-4	CASSYSGTSIQYF